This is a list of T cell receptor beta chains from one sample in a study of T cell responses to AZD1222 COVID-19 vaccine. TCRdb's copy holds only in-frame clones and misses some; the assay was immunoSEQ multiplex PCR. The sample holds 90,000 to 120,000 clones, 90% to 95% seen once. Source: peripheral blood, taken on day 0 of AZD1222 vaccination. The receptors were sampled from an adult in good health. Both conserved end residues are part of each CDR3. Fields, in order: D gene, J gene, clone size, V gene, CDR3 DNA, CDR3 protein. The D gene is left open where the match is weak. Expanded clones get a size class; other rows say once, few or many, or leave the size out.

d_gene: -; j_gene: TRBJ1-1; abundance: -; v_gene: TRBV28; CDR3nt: TGTGCCAGCAGTTTTTCCCAGGAAGCTTTCTTT; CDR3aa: CASSFSQEAFF
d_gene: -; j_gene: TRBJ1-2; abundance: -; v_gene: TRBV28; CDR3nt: TGTGCCAGCAGGATAATTACAGGGAGCTATGGCTACACCTTC; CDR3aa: CASRIITGSYGYTF
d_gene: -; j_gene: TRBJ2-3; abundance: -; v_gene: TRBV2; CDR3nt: TGTGCCACAAAGGTCGAGCAGGGATCAGATACGCAGTATTTT; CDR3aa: CATKVEQGSDTQYF
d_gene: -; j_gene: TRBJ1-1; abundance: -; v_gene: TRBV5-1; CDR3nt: TGCGCCAGCAGCCCTGGCAGGATCGCGAACACTGAAGCTTTCTTT; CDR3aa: CASSPGRIANTEAFF
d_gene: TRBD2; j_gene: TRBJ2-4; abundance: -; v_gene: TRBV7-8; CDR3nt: TGTGCCAGCAGCGTAGGGTTGGCGGGGGGCCCAAACATTCAGTACTTC; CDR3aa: CASSVGLAGGPNIQYF
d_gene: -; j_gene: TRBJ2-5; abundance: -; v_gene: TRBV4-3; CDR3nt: TGCGCCAGCAGCCAACTTGCGGGGCAAGAGACCCAGTACTTC; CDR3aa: CASSQLAGQETQYF
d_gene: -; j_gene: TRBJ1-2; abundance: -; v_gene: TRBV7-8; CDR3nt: TGTGCCAGCACACCGGCAGCAGATTTGATCTATGGCTACACCTTC; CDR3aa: CASTPAADLIYGYTF
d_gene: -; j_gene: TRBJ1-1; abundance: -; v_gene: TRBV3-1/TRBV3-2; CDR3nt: TGTGCCAGCAGGATTGAGTCTTTGAACACTGAAGCTTTCTTT; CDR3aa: CASRIESLNTEAFF
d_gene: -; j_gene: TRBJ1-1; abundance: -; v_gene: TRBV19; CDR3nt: TGTGCCAGTAGTATAGGAACCCCAGCTGAAGCTTTCTTT; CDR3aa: CASSIGTPAEAFF
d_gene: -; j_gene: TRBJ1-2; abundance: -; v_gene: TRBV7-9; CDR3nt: TGTGCCAGCAGCTCGTGGACAGTACAACCCTACACCTTC; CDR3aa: CASSSWTVQPYTF
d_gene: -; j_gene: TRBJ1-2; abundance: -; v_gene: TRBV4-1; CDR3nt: TGCGCCAGCAGCTCTTTTTCAGGGGTCGGGCCTTATGGCTACACCTTC; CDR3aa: CASSSFSGVGPYGYTF
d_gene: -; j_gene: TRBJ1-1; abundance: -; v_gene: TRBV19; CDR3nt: TGTGCCAGTAGTATAGGCACAGCATCGAACACTGAAGCTTTCTTT; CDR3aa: CASSIGTASNTEAFF
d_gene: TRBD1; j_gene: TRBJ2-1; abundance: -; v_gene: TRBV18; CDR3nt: TGTGCCAGCTCACCACCGTTAGAAGACCCGGGACAGGGCGTCTACAATGAGCAGTTCTTC; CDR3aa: CASSPPLEDPGQGVYNEQFF
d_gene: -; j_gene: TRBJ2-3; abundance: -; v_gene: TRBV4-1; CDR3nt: TGCGCCAGCAGTCACTTCAGATCTTCACGCCAAACAGATACGCAGTATTTT; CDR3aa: CASSHFRSSRQTDTQYF
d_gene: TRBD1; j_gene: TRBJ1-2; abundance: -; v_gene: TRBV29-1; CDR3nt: TGCAGCGTTGTAGGAGGGGGCTATACGGATACGCCAGATGGCTACACCTTC; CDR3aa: CSVVGGGYTDTPDGYTF
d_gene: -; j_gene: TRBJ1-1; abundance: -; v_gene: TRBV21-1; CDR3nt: TGTGCCAGCAGGCAAAACGCGGCAAACTTAGCCTCAGGAACTGAAGCTTTCTTT; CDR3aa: CASRQNAANLASGTEAFF
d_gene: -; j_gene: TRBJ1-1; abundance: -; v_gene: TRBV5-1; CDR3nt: TGCGCCAGCAGCTTGGGAGGGACATTGAACACTGAAGCTTTCTTT; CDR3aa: CASSLGGTLNTEAFF
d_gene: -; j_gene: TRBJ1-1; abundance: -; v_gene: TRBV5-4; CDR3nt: TGTGCCAGCAGCTTGGGAGGGGGTTTCAGGGACACTGAAGCTTTCTTT; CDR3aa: CASSLGGGFRDTEAFF
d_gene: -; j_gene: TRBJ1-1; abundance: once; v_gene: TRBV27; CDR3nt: TGTGCCAGCAGTTTAGTTCGGGGGGCTGAAGCTTTCTTT; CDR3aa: CASSLVRGAEAFF
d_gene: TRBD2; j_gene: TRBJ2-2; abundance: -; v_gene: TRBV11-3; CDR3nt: TGTGCCAGCAGCCCGCGGACTAGCGCCACCGGGGAGCTGTTTTTT; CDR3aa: CASSPRTSATGELFF
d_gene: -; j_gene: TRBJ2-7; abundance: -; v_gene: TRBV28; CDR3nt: TGTGCCAGCAGGCCCAGGGGGGAGGGGTCCTACGAGCAGTACTTC; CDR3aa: CASRPRGEGSYEQYF
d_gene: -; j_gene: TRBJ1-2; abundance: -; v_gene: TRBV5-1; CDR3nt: TGCGCCAGCAGCGAGGATGACTATGGCTACACCTTC; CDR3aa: CASSEDDYGYTF
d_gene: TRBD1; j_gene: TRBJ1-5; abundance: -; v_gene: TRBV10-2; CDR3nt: TGCGCCAGCAATATGGGACAGGGTAACAATCAGCCCCAGCATTTT; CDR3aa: CASNMGQGNNQPQHF
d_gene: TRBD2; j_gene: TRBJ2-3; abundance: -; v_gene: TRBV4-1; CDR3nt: TGCGCCAGCAGCCGGCGGGGACTAGCGGGTCCAACAAACACAGATACGCAGTATTTT; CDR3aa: CASSRRGLAGPTNTDTQYF
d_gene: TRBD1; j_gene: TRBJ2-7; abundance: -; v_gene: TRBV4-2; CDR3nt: TGTGCCAGCAGCCCCTCTCAGGGGGCGGGAAGGAACTACGAGCAGTACTTC; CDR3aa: CASSPSQGAGRNYEQYF
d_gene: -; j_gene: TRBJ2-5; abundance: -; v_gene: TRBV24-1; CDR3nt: TGTGCCACCTTCGGGGTTAGTGGAGAGACCCAGTACTTC; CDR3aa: CATFGVSGETQYF
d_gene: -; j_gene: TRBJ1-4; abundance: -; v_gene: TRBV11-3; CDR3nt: TGTGCCAGCAGCCCGAGGCCGGACCCCGAAAAACTGTTTTTT; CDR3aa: CASSPRPDPEKLFF
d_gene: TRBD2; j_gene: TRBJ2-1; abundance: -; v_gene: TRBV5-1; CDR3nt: TGCGCCAGCAGCTTGGCTAGAGGCGGGAGAGTCGATGAGCAGTTCTTC; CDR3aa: CASSLARGGRVDEQFF